This T cell receptor beta chain was identified during a study of graft-versus-host responses after intestinal transplantation. Study-wide background: The transplants performed in recipients were multivisceral, liver-intestinal, or isolated intestinal. After anti-thymocyte globulin induction, recipients took tacrolimus and steroids for around three years. The study's findings and limits: Some GvH clones were seen earlier in gut or blood, suggesting intestinal origin. Within allografts, high graft-versus-host to host-versus-graft clonal ratios were seen among patients with graft-donor T cell macrochimerism.

Clones were read by immunoSEQ multiplex PCR, and TCRdb kept only the in-frame ones, dropping some. Of 40,000 to 60,000 clones in the sample, roughly 83% were seen once. Germline V lookup: CDR1 GTSNPN, CDR2 SVGIG (reference sequence). The CDR3 is 12 residues long. Trimming cost V 0 bases and J 5 bases, with 7 bases left between them. With respect to this clone: The antigen is not known.

V gene TRBV30 combines with J gene TRBJ1-1, with D hard to call. The clonotype originates from a human donor who was the organ donor for an intestinal transplant. Sample: unstimulated CD4+ T cells sorted from spleen or lymph node cells, taken before transplant. DNA for the CDR3: TGTGCCTGGAGTGTCAAAGTAACTGAAGCTTTCTTT. The encoded protein is CAWSVKVTEAFF.